This T cell receptor beta chain derives from a study of cytomegalovirus exposure and HLA in healthy donors. Study at large: For the approximately 410 genotyped donors, approximately 83% fell within the Caucasian-associated ancestry cluster.

Remarks on this clone: Its antigen is not identified.

Study results and caveats: On later analysis, the bulk of CMV-associated TCR beta chains appeared to be HLA-restricted. Segments of the TCR beta V type were, in most cases, productive about 87% or about 30% of the time in an earlier analysis.

CDR1 and CDR2 (germline): MNHEY, SMNVEV (reference sequence). This CDR3 contains 16 residues. V lost 6 bases and J 4 bases, leaving 21 bases between the germline ends. The PCR ran on 60 Vbeta and 13 Jbeta primers. Sequencing used immunoSEQ multiplex PCR; TCRdb keeps in-frame clones, though not all of them. The sample records 100,000 or so clones, over 80% being singletons. The TCR originated in a man aged 25 to 40 in good health and CMV-seropositive. Sequenced input: PBMCs. The chain has TRBV27 and TRBJ1-1; D perhaps matches TRBD1 (5 bases). The CDR3 loop reads CASSPYPSGTFTEAFF. DNA of the CDR3: TGTGCCAGCAGCCCATATCCCTCAGGGACTTTCACTGAAGCTTTCTTT.